This T cell receptor (beta chain) was profiled in a study of blood T cell repertoires in COVID-19. About the research overall: T cells, B-cell-depleted T cells, or PBMCs supplied cDNA or gDNA.

V lost 5 bases to trimming and J lost 0 bases; unmatched junction nucleotides: 4. The V gene's germline CDR1 is SGHTA and CDR2 FQGNSA. CDR3 size: 15 residues. The repertoire was sequenced with immunoSEQ multiplex PCR; TCRdb's copy has only in-frame clones and lacks some. The profile covers about 380,000 clones, with 88% appearing a single time and more than 1% taken by the ten largest. Participant-reported clinical history was the basis for cohort assignment. This TCR derives from a woman under 30 who had recovered from COVID-19. The sequenced sample was PBMCs or T cells enriched from blood (not recorded which). The chain joins TRBV7-2 to TRBJ1-1; TRBD1 matches 9 bases. In nucleotides, the CDR3 is TGTGCCAGCAGCGGGGACAGGGCCATGAACACTGAAGCTTTCTTT. Translating it yields CASSGDRAMNTEAFF.